These 6 T cell receptor beta chains came from one sample sequenced in a study of blood T cell repertoires in COVID-19. Profiled with immunoSEQ multiplex PCR; TCRdb holds only in-frame clones, not every one. The sample has 290,000 or so clones, approximately 82% seen once; the top ten hold more than 4%. The sequenced material came from PBMCs or T cells enriched from blood (not recorded which). These receptors were taken from a man in his forties who had been exposed to COVID-19.

This clone has only one observation. The J gene is TRBJ2-3, the V gene TRBV10-3; 7 nucleotides line up with TRBD2. Germline V CDR1 and CDR2: ENHRY, SYGVKD. The CDR3 length is 14 residues. V gave up 7 bases and J gave up 6 bases; unmatched junction bases: 10. The CDR3 sequence is CAINGGLGWDTQYF. The CDR3 bases are TGTGCCATCAACGGAGGACTAGGCTGGGATACGCAGTATTTT.

This chain joins TRBV19 and TRBJ2-1; tentative D call: TRBD2 (6 bases). V was clipped by 3 bases and J by 5 bases, with 14 bases between them. CDR3 length: 15 residues. Looked up from germline, CDR1 is LNHDA and CDR2 is SQIVND (reference sequence). CDR3 sequence reads: CASSMAGSINNEQFF. CDR3 in DNA: TGTGCCAGTAGTATGGCGGGATCTATAAACAATGAGCAGTTCTTC.

The chain combines TRBV5-6 with TRBJ2-7; D unclear. CDR3 length equals 11 residues. The ends were cut back, 1 base at V and 6 bases at J, with 5 bases in the middle. The germline V gene has CDR1 SGHDT and CDR2 YYEEEE. CDR3 DNA: TGTGCCAGCAGCTTGTATCTCGAGCAGTACTTC. Protein: CASSLYLEQYF.

J is TRBJ2-7 and V is TRBV5-6; 8 bases agree with TRBD1. After removal of 4 bases from V and 6 bases from J, the junction contained 3 bases not matched to a gene. The CDR3 is 12 residues long. The germline V gene has CDR1 SGHDT and CDR2 YYEEEE. The CDR3 loop is CASSPGTGEQYF. The CDR3, as DNA: TGTGCCAGCAGCCCCGGGACAGGCGAGCAGTACTTC.

The CDR3 DNA reads TGTGCCAGCAGCTTGAAGGGGGTCGAAAAACTGTTTTTT. This codes for CASSLKGVEKLFF. This chain connects TRBV7-9 to TRBJ1-4, with a possible D match to TRBD1 (6 bases). Looked up from germline, CDR1 is SEHNR and CDR2 is FQNEAQ (reference sequence). The length of the CDR3 is 13 residues. The V and J ends lost 3 bases and 8 bases respectively, with 10 bases between them. Combining the CDR3 with reference TRBV7-9 and TRBJ1-4 gives the whole variable domain DTGVSQNPRHKITKRGQNVTFRCDPISEHNRLYWYRQTLGQGPEFLTYFQNEAQLEKSRLLSDRFSAERPKGSFSTLEIQRTEQGDSAMYLCASSLKGVEKLFFGSGTQLSVL.

This sequence joins TRBV28 and TRBJ1-6; D not certain. The ends were cut back, 6 bases at V and 0 bases at J, with 12 bases in the middle. CDR3 length: 16 residues. Per germline, CDR1 MDHEN and CDR2 SYDVKM. CDR3 nucleotides: TGTGCCAGCAGATCCACGGCTAGCTCCTATAATTCACCCCTCCACTTT. Amino acids: CASRSTASSYNSPLHF.